This entry lists 10 T cell receptor beta chains sequenced from one sample in a study of radiation and T cells in renal cell carcinoma. Described time point: baseline pretreatment blood. The sample's treatment: 15 Gy SBRT to primary tumor, nephrectomy 4 weeks later. Measured with immunoSEQ multiplex PCR; TCRdb has only the in-frame clones, and not every one. The sample carries 100,000 to 150,000 clones, roughly 80% recorded once. Specimen: blood, collected from a patient whose treatment included radiotherapy and nephrectomy. All receptors derive from a woman aged 55-69 years with renal cell carcinoma.

The V call is TRBV29-1, the J call TRBJ2-2; D possibly matches TRBD1 or TRBD2 (5 bases each). Trimming took 5 bases from V and 1 from J, leaving 14 bases between them. The CDR3 loop spans 15 amino acids. Looked up from germline, CDR1 is SQVTM and CDR2 is ANQGSEA. The CDR3 DNA is TGCAGCGTTTCGAGGGGCGACAGGAACACCGGGGAGCTGTTTTTT. This sequence encodes CSVSRGDRNTGELFF.

The sample holds one count of this clone. This chain links TRBV30 with TRBJ1-4; D unresolved. The CDR3 runs 12 residues. Germline assignment: CDR1 GTSNPN and CDR2 SVGIG (reference sequence). V lost 5 bases and J 8 bases, leaving 12 bases between the germline ends. For the CDR3, the DNA is TGTGCCTGGTCTAGGGTGAAGGAAAAACTGTTTTTT. This sequence encodes CAWSRVKEKLFF.

This clone has just one count. The chain recombines TRBV5-6 with TRBJ1-1; D call uncertain. The CDR3 runs to 15 residues. Trimming removed 0 bases at V and 0 bases at J, with 9 bases between. Per germline, CDR1 SGHDT and CDR2 YYEEEE. The chain's CDR3 is CASSLVRQLNTEAFF. In DNA, the CDR3 is TGTGCCAGCAGCTTGGTCCGGCAGCTGAACACTGAAGCTTTCTTT.

This clone has a single count. At one boundary the junction diverges from the germline segment, which might be a read error. J is TRBJ2-7 and V is TRBV10-2; the match to TRBD1 covers 7 bases. The germline V gene encodes CDR1 WSHSY and CDR2 SAAADI. This CDR3 region has 16 residues. The chain's CDR3 is CASSEGPTGSLYEQYF. The CDR3 DNA reads as TGTGCCAGCAGTGAAGGACCGACAGGGTCACTCTACGAGCAGTACTTC.

This chain links TRBV15 with TRBJ1-2; D may be TRBD1 (6 bases). Trimming cost V 0 bases and J 4 bases, with 15 bases left between them. Germline V lookup: CDR1 LNHNV, CDR2 YYDKDF (reference sequence). CDR3 length equals 16 residues. CDR3 bases: TGTGCCACCAGCAGAGAGTCCGACAGGCGCCGCTATGGCTACACCTTC. Its protein product is CATSRESDRRRYGYTF.

The V and J genes are TRBV2 and TRBJ1-4, with D hard to call. The CDR3 runs to 16 residues. Germline V CDR1 and CDR2: SNHLY, FYNNEI. The V and J ends lost 4 bases and 0 bases respectively, with 12 bases between them. CDR3 loop: CASSVGWISTNEKLFF. CDR3 DNA: TGTGCCAGCAGTGTGGGATGGATCTCAACTAATGAAAAACTGTTTTTT.

The V and J genes are TRBV29-1 and TRBJ2-1; the D is unclear. The CDR3 runs 14 residues. The V gene lost 1 base and the J gene lost 2 bases, with 9 bases spanning the gap. CDR1 is SQVTM, CDR2 ANQGSEA, per germline. The CDR3 here is CSVEGDGPYNEQFF. The DNA of the CDR3 is TGCAGCGTTGAAGGGGATGGGCCCTACAATGAGCAGTTCTTC.

The chain joins TRBV4-2 to TRBJ2-3; D is unresolved. Trimming left V 3 bases short and J 8 bases short, with 15 bases between. The CDR3 runs 14 residues. The germline CDR1 and CDR2 sequences are LGHNA and YNFKEQ. The CDR3 DNA is TGTGCCAGCAGCCAGAGAGAGTTGAGAAGTACGCAGTATTTT. Translating it yields CASSQRELRSTQYF.

The gene calls are TRBV10-3 and TRBJ2-7; 10 nucleotides match TRBD1. Germline CDR1 reads ENHRY; CDR2 reads SYGVKD. The J segment lost 2 bases and the V segment lost 4 bases, leaving 8 bases of the junction unmatched. This CDR3 is 16 amino acids long. The CDR3 coding sequence is TGTGCCATCAGTGTGGACTTGGGGACAGGGGCCTACGAGCAGTACTTC. The encoded protein is CAISVDLGTGAYEQYF.

The chain carries TRBV21-1 and TRBJ1-1; the D call of TRBD1 is as the table states it, not checked on the DNA. TRBV21-1 is a documented pseudogene. The CDR3 contains 14 residues. CDR3 in DNA: TGTGCCAGCAGCAAAGGGCCGTTGAACACTGAAGCTTTCTTT. Its translation is CASSKGPLNTEAFF.